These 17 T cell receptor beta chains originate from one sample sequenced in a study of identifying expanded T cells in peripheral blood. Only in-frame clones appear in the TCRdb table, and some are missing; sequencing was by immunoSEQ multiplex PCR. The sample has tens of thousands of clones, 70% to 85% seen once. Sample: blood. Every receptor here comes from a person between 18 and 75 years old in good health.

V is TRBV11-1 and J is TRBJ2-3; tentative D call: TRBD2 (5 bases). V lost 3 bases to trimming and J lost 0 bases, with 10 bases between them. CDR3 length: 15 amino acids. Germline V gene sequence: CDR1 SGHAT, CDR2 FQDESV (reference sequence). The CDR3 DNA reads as TGTGCCAGCAGCTTGGGCGGGCTTAGCACAGATACGCAGTATTTT. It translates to CASSLGGLSTDTQYF.

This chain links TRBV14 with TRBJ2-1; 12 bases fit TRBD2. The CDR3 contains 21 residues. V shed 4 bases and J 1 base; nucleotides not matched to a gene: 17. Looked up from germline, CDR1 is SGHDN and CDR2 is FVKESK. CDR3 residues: CASSPPTSGGLPSASYNEQFF. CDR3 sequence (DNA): TGTGCCAGCAGCCCCCCGACTAGCGGGGGCTTACCCTCCGCATCCTACAATGAGCAGTTCTTC.

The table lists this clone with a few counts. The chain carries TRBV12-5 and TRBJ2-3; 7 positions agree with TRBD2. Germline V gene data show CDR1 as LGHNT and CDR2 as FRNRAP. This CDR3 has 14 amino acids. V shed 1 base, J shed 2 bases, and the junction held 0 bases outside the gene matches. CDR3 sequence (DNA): TGTGCTAGTGGTTTGGGACTAGCCACAGATACGCAGTATTTT. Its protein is CASGLGLATDTQYF.

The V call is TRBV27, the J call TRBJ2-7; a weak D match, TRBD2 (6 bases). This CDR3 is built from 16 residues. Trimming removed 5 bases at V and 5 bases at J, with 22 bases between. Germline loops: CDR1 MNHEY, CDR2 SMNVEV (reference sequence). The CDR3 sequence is CASSPLTRAYGNEQYF. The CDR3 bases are TGTGCCAGCAGTCCATTGACTAGAGCGTACGGTAACGAGCAGTACTTC.

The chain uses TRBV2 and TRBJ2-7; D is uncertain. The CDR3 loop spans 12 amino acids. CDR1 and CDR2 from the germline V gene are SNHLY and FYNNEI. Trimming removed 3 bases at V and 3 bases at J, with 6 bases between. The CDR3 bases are TGTGCCAGCAGTGAGTTGTACTACGAGCAGTACGTC. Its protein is CASSELYYEQYV.

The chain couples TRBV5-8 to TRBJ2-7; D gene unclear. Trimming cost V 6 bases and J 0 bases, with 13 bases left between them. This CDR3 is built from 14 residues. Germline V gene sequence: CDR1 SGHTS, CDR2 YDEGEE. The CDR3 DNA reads TGTGCCAGCAACATTGTTCTAGACTCCTACGAGCAGTACTTC. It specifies CASNIVLDSYEQYF.

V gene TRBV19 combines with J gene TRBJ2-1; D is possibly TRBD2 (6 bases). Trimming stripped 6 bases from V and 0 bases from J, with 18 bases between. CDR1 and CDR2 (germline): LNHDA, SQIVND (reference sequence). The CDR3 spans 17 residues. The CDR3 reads CASSDPHGGSSYNEQFF. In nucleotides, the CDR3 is TGTGCCAGTAGCGATCCCCACGGAGGGAGCTCCTACAATGAGCAGTTCTTC. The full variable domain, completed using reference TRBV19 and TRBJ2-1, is DGGITQSPKYLFRKEGQNVTLSCEQNLNHDAMYWYRQDPGQGLRLIYYSQIVNDFQKGDIAEGYSVSREKKESFPLTVTSAQKNPTAFYLCASSDPHGGSSYNEQFFGPGTRLTVL.

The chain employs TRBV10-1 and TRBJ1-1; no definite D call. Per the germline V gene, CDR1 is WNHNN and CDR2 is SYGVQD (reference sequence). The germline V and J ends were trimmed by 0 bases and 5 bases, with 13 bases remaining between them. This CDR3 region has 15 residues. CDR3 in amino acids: CASSESREGVTEAFF. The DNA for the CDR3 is TGCGCCAGCAGTGAGTCGAGAGAAGGAGTTACTGAAGCTTTCTTT.

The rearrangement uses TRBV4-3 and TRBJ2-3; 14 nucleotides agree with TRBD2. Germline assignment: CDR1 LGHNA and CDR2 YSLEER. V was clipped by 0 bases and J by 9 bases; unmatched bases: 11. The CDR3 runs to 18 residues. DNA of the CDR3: TGCGCCAGCAGCCAAGATCCAGCCGGGACTAGCGGGAGCATGACGCAGTATTTT. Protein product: CASSQDPAGTSGSMTQYF.

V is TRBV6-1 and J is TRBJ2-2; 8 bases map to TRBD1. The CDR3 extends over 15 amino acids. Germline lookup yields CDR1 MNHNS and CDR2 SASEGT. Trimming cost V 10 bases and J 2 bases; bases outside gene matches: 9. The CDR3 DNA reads TGTGCCACTGGGGCGACAGGGGACAACACCGGGGAGCTGTTTTTT. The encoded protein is CATGATGDNTGELFF.

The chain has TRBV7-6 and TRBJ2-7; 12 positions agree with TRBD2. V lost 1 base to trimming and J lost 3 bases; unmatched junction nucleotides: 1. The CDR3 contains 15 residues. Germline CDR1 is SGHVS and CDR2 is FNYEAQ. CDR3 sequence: CASSLGTSGIYEQYF. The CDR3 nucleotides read TGTGCCAGCAGCTTAGGGACTAGCGGGATCTACGAGCAGTACTTC. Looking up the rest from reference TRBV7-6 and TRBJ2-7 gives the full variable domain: GAGVSQSPRYKVTKRGQDVALRCDPISGHVSLYWYRQALGQGPEFLTYFNYEAQQDKSGLPNDRFSAERPEGSISTLTIQRTEQRDSAMYRCASSLGTSGIYEQYFGPGTRLTVT.

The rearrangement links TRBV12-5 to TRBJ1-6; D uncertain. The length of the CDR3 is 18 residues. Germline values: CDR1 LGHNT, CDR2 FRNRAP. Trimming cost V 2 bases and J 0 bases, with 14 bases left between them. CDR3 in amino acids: CASGLFRWSYSYNSPLHF. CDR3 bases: TGTGCTAGTGGTTTGTTTCGGTGGAGTTACTCCTATAATTCACCCCTCCACTTT.

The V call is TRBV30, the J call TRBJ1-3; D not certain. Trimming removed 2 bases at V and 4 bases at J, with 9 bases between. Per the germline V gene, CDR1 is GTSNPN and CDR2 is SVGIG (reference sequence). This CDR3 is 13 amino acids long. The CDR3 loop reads CAWSLTRGNTIYF. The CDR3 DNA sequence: TGTGCCTGGAGTTTAACGAGGGGAAACACCATATATTTT.

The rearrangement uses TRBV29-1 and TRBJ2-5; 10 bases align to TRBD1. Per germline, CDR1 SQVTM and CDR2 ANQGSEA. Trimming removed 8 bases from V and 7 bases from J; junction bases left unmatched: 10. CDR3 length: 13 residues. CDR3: CSTRQGAQGTQYF. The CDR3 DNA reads TGCAGCACCCGACAGGGGGCGCAGGGGACCCAGTACTTC.

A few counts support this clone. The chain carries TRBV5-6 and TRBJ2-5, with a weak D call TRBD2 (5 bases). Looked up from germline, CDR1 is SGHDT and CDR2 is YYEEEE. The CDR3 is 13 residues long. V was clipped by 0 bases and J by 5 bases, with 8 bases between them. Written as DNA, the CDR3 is TGTGCCAGCAGCTTGGTAAGAGGGGAGACCCAGTACTTC. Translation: CASSLVRGETQYF.

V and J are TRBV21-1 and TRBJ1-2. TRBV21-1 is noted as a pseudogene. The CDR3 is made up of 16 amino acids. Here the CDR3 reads CARAPRYREGTYGYTF. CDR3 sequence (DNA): TGTGCCAGGGCCCCCCGGTACAGAGAGGGCACCTATGGCTACACCTTC.

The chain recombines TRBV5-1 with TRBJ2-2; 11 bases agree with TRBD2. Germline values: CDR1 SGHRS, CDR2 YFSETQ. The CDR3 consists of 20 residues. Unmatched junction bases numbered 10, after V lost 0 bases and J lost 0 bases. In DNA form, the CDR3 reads TGCGCCAGCAGCTTGGGGTTGACTAGCGGGGAACGCGCGAACACCGGGGAGCTGTTTTTT. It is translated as CASSLGLTSGERANTGELFF.